The clone carrying this TCR beta chain was seen more than once but under ten times. Its antigen is unknown. This sample was taken from a study of beta chain features in type 1 diabetes. Findings and limits, study-wide: PCR might favor shorter templates, but any such skew would affect patients and controls equally. Type 1 diabetes patients showed a moderate but significant shortening of TCRB CDR3s in all four CD4+ subsets. The question left open here concerned HLA type influencing TCRB rearrangement.

Expressed TCRB transcripts were sequenced because the entire RNA isolate underwent reverse transcription. Clones were read by immunoSEQ multiplex PCR, and TCRdb kept only the in-frame ones, dropping some. In the table there are more than 300,000 clones, 10% to 15% of which are singletons. The CDR3 has 13 residues. With V trimmed by 3 bases and J by 9 bases, 5 bases remained unmatched. CDR1 is SGHNT and CDR2 is YENEEA in the germline V gene. This sequence joins TRBV11-3 and TRBJ2-1, with 7 nucleotides matching TRBD2. The clonotype comes from a woman aged 18-30 years with type 1 diabetes. Sequencing was performed on naive CD4+ T cells from blood. DNA for the CDR3: TGTGCCAGCAGCTTTGGGGGGGGAATTGAGCAGTTCTTC. Translation: CASSFGGGIEQFF. The full variable domain, in which reference TRBV11-3 and TRBJ2-1 provide the parts outside the CDR3, is EAGVVQSPRYKIIEKKQPVAFWCNPISGHNTLYWYLQNLGQGPELLIRYENEEAVDDSQLPKDRFSAERLKGVDSTLKIQPAELGDSAVYLCASSFGGGIEQFFGPGTRLTVL.